The present entry profiles one TCR beta chain with its context. CDR3 length equals 13 residues. Germline values: CDR1 SGHNT, CDR2 YYREEE (reference sequence). Trimming took 0 bases from V and 7 from J, leaving 10 bases between them. The data derive from a study of OX40 agonist ivuxolimab in advanced cancers. Looking at the study overall: Males comprised 70% to 85% of the group, whose mean age was around 62 years (range roughly 20 to 85).

Repertoires were generated with immunoSEQ multiplex PCR, while TCRdb's copy carries only in-frame clones and drops some. The sample contains about 37,000 clones, around four fifths of which appear only once. Enrollment shut out patients with autoimmune disease history or systemic immunosuppression. At cycle 4 day 1, cycle 7 day 1, and baseline, blood was sampled. The chain couples TRBV5-4 to TRBJ1-2, with D hard to call. The starting material was CD4+ or CD8+ T cells sorted from blood, obtained in a trial of the OX40 agonist ivuxolimab. The clonotype was recovered from an adult with an advanced solid tumor such as melanoma, head and neck, liver or kidney cancer. The CDR3: CASSLGAVGGYTF. DNA of the CDR3: TGTGCCAGCAGCTTGGGTGCGGTGGGTGGCTACACCTTC.